Detailed here is one TCR beta chain. Its antigen is unknown. Time point defined: patch test 2, 6 weeks after DPC sensitization. Treatment defined: therapeutic diphenylcyclopropenone sensitization with weekly scalp DPC. Unfractionated whole blood was the source from which total RNA was extracted. The sample is drawn from a study of human T cells and chemical hapten exposure. On the study more broadly: Weekly diphenylcyclopropenone doses were given to patients' scalps across the approximately 23-week study.

CDR3 length: 15 amino acids. CDR1 and CDR2 from the germline V gene are SGHTA and FQGNSA. V gave up 6 bases and J gave up 6 bases; unmatched junction bases: 8. TCRdb called the RACE reads again in MiXCR, with one record for every CDR3 protein. The profile shows about 110,000 distinct CDR3 sequences, about a tenth of them singletons. Study-level findings and limits: While controls formed fewer of them, expanded TCRs formed significantly more large CDR3 similarity clusters. TCRs above 1 in 1000 frequency did not change with DPC sensitization.

The sample was whole blood, taken in connection with sensitization to the hapten diphenylcyclopropenone (DPC). The TCR was taken from a woman in her thirties or forties with alopecia areata. Some clones in this sample may be carry-over from other donors' samples. The rearrangement joins TRBV7-2 to TRBJ1-5; 10 bases line up with TRBD1. The CDR3 region is CASRVTGGAGQPQHF. The CDR3 DNA sequence: TGTGCCAGCAGAGTGACAGGGGGCGCCGGTCAGCCCCAGCATTTT.